This T cell receptor (beta chain) was retrieved from a study of cytomegalovirus exposure and HLA in healthy donors. Notes on this clone: Its target is unknown. It is likely a read error, because the conserved phenylalanine at the end of the CDR3 is missing. Because the CDR3's place on the DNA is in doubt, the DNA is left out and the CDR3 is given as listed by TCRdb.

A multiplex PCR was run with 60 Vbeta primers and 13 Jbeta primers. Clones were read by immunoSEQ multiplex PCR, and TCRdb kept only the in-frame ones, dropping some. This sample carries fewer than 150,000 clones, just under 80% of them seen once, and the ten largest clones take 2% to 2.5%. The study's findings and limits: A few CMV-associated chains were confirmed in vitro to be specific for CMV antigens. Rates of TCR association differed by HLA locus in a later analysis, with DRB1 highest and HLA-C lowest.

The sample was PBMCs. This receptor was taken from a man aged 25-40 years in good health and CMV-seronegative.

The CDR3 loop is CASSYYGQGVWV. This chain joins TRBV6-4 and TRBJ1-4; the tabulated D call, TRBD1, remains unverified against the DNA. Germline V gene data show CDR1 as MRHNA and CDR2 as SNTAGT. The CDR3 is 12 residues long, ends included.